This T cell receptor beta chain was retrieved from a study of T-cell reconstitution after alpha-beta-depleted transplantation in children. Notes on the study in general: Several hundred expanded graft clones reportedly supplied alpha-beta T cells about two months after transplant. For some patients, TCRbeta diversity was high at day 60 because of recipient T cells and thymic progenitors that survived. Newly produced T cells mostly accounted for T-cell counts and diversity one year post-transplant.

This clonotype was seen ten or more times. Its specificity is not known. From germline, CDR1 is MNHEY and CDR2 SVGEGT. Trimming took off 1 base at V and 6 bases at J, with 12 bases between the two ends. This CDR3 comprises 15 residues. TCRbeta library construction was performed incorporating unique molecular identifiers. One entry per CDR3 protein results from TCRdb running MiXCR on the PCR reads. Among tens of thousands of distinct CDR3 sequences listed, 4.9% were seen once. This chain joins TRBV6-2 or TRBV6-3 and TRBJ2-2; the D gene is possibly TRBD1 (5 bases). The sequence was collected from a boy under two years old who had a stem cell transplant for acute myeloid leukemia, so the T cells may come from the graft donor. This material consisted of PBMCs, mostly from graft donor cells, taken 180 days after TCRalphabeta/CD19-depleted stem cell transplant. CDR3 DNA sequence: TGTGCCAGCAGTTACTGGAACAGGTTGTCCGGGGAGCTGTTTTTT. Its translation is CASSYWNRLSGELFF.